Listed below are T cell receptor beta chains from one sample, sequenced in a study of lymphopenia after photon versus proton radiotherapy. The protocol was immunoSEQ multiplex PCR, while the TCRdb copy is restricted to in-frame clones and leaves out a portion. The sample yields approximately 65,000 clones, 87% seen once. Sequencing used peripheral blood, obtained from a patient treated with proton-based radiotherapy. These TCRs come from an elderly man with esophageal cancer. CDR3s include the opening cysteine and the closing phenylalanine or tryptophan. The order of the fields is V gene, J gene, CDR3 protein.

TRBV19	TRBJ1-6	CASSIPGLNSPLHF
TRBV30	TRBJ2-5	CAWSAGGAETQYF
TRBV5-4	TRBJ2-3	CASSQGLAGGGDTQYF
TRBV6-1	TRBJ1-2	CASSDITPMGGYTF
TRBV14	TRBJ1-4	CASSQLGQGEEKLFF
TRBV11-2	TRBJ2-5	CASSQTGQGAPETQYF
TRBV10-2	TRBJ2-2	CASSESRSQQHTGELFF
TRBV10-1	TRBJ2-1	CASSESRQATSYNEQFF
TRBV5-1	TRBJ2-5	CASSLGRGGLKETQYF
TRBV6-1	TRBJ1-1	CASTLQGPATAFF
TRBV9	TRBJ1-5	CASSVVGGPQPQHF
TRBV6-1	TRBJ1-2	CASSEFGQTYGYTF
TRBV5-6	TRBJ1-3	CASRLTGGTGNTIYF
TRBV6-5	TRBJ2-1	CASSKGGRSYNEQFF
TRBV5-1	TRBJ2-3	CASNLLPGSGDTQYF
TRBV14	TRBJ2-1	CASSPPGLAGLNEQFF
TRBV5-5	TRBJ1-2	CASSLMEWPGGNYGYTF